The clone carrying this TCR beta chain appeared a single time. What it recognizes is unknown. The data originate from a study of shared clonotypes between healthy human individuals. Overall study findings and caveats: The expectation was that sequencing depth would affect clonotype sharing among donors.

Assay used: immunoSEQ multiplex PCR; TCRdb lists only in-frame clones, some missing. The repertoire includes millions of clones, more than 90% of them detected once, and 0.11% to 0.15% sits in the top ten. The sequence was obtained from a young man in good health. The sequencing sample was made of naive CD4+ T cells sorted from blood. Noted subset: CD45RA+ positively selected.

In DNA form, the CDR3 reads TGCAGCGCCACAGGGCCGAGGAACACCGGGGAGCTGTTTTTT. Translated: CSATGPRNTGELFF. The V gene is TRBV29-1, the J gene TRBJ2-2; tentatively, D is TRBD1 (6 bases). Germline V lookup: CDR1 SQVTM, CDR2 ANQGSEA. The CDR3 consists of 14 residues. V was cut by 7 bases and J by 1 base, with 13 bases left in between.